This section outlines one T cell receptor beta chain sequence together with its context. The antigen remains unidentified. Germline V gives CDR1 SGHRS, CDR2 YFSETQ. V was pared by 4 bases and J by 3 bases, with 22 bases of the junction left unmatched. The CDR3 extends over 21 amino acids. Measured with immunoSEQ multiplex PCR; TCRdb has only the in-frame clones, and not every one. The sample has about 40,000 clones; roughly 88% are singletons. The data are from a study of T cells in narcolepsy. Study-level points and caveats: Healthy controls reportedly lacked the autoreactive clonotypes serially found in patients' blood. Same-patient CSF and blood CD4+ T cell clonotypes included HCRT-specific and TRIB2-specific autoreactive ones. In some patient and control memory CD4+ samples, autoreactive clones were absent.

Specimen: CD45RA- memory CD4+ T cells from PBMCs. V usage is TRBV5-1 and J usage is TRBJ2-7; TRBD2 matches at 13 bases. The source of this sequence is a human donor with narcolepsy. The CDR3 DNA reads TGCGCCAGCAGCCCGGGCCCAAACACCGGACTAGCGGGAGTGAATATCTACGAGCAGTACTTC. Its protein product is CASSPGPNTGLAGVNIYEQYF. The complete variable domain, with remaining parts taken from reference TRBV5-1 and TRBJ2-7, reads KAGVTQTPRYLIKTRGQQVTLSCSPISGHRSVSWYQQTPGQGLQFLFEYFSETQRNKGNFPGRFSGRQFSNSRSEMNVSTLELGDSALYLCASSPGPNTGLAGVNIYEQYFGPGTRLTVT.